Listed below are T cell receptor beta chains from one sample, sequenced in a study of technical replicates of blood from several donors. The repertoire was sequenced with immunoSEQ multiplex PCR; TCRdb's copy has only in-frame clones and lacks some. This table holds fewer than 90,000 clones, around 97% found once. Specimen: T cells isolated from PBMCs. These receptors were collected from a human donor in good health. Each CDR3 is given without its conserved first and last residue.

v_call cdr3_aa
TRBV10-1 ASSESLAGLPYNEQF
TRBV7-3 ASSLDRNTEAF
TRBV7-9 ASRGSGRADEQY
TRBV11-3 ASSRGLKETQY
TRBV7-8 ASSSPSGGGGEKLF
TRBV6-5 ASSYLTGGSYGYT
TRBV5-8 ASSLRTFNSYEQY
TRBV6-5 ASRPGGSGETQY
TRBV15 ATSRDLAGELF
TRBV5-1 ASSSDGQGASGYT
TRBV5-4 ASSVGTSGSSSYNEQF
TRBV6-6 ASRPLGANNQPQH
TRBV5-1 ASSVTSGDNEQF
TRBV9 ASSPGGQVAYEQY
TRBV6-4 ASSDSAGLKDEQF
TRBV7-8 ASRDSLASHEQY
TRBV6-5 ASSYYSGQAGNTIY
TRBV6-5 ASSTWDRAGGYT
TRBV25-1 ASSVGDRLNTEAF
TRBV6-5 ASRVRDYPADTQY
TRBV20-1 SASQDREAF
TRBV7-2 ASSLERGAGELF
TRBV4-1 ASSQGRQGSHEQY
TRBV15 ATSRKTGAVFYGYT
TRBV11-2 ASSRGGNSPLH
TRBV6-1 ASASLTGFAMIAF
TRBV5-1 ASSLGANSDTEAF
TRBV10-2 ASRRAGGMNTEAF
TRBV28 ASTTDRNYGYT
TRBV15 ATSRDRYRNNEQF
TRBV19 ASRWGQNTGELF
TRBV6-1 ASSGGTLAGYYGDEQF
TRBV6-5 ASSTRGKDTQY
TRBV2 ASSGERGGINEQF
TRBV2 ASTSGTSGRGQF
TRBV18 ASSPPFMAEGNTIY
TRBV5-1 ASRQGGYTEAF
TRBV25-1 ASSENYGGLNYNSPLH
TRBV6-1 ASSPLVGSYNEQF
TRBV4-1 ASSREGGHGEKLF
TRBV20-1 SVAGDYEQY
TRBV5-1 ASSPGSAIKSTGELF
TRBV11-3 ASSPRGGWGGTYNEQF
TRBV6-5 ASSYRGEGEQY
TRBV7-9 ASSSGGAWSNEQF
TRBV29-1 SIPEPEDATNEKLF
TRBV5-4 ASSFPENTGELF
TRBV5-6 ASSLRFLPPEAF
TRBV7-7 ASSLGQQETQY
TRBV7-2 ASSPRLILTYGYT
TRBV6-1 ASSEKRGATEQF
TRBV6-1 ASSVDVLSSHDTEAF
TRBV7-9 ASSRTTEYEQY